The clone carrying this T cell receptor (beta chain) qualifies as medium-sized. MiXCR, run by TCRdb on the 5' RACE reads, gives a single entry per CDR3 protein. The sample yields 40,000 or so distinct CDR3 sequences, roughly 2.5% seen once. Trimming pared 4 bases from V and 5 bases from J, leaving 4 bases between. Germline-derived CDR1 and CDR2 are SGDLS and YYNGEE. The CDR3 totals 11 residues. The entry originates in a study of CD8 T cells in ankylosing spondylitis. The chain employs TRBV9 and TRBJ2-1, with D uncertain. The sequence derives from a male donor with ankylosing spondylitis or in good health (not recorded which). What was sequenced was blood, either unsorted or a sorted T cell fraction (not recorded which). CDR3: CASSPHNEQFF. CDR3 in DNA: TGTGCCAGCAGCCCACACAATGAGCAGTTCTTC.